The following is a T cell receptor (beta chain) sequence with its context. This receptor's antigen is unknown. Base qualities were left out, and no much larger clone turns up one base away. The data originate from a study of blood T cell repertoires in COVID-19 (dated by TCRdb to 2020 to 2021). The study in broad terms: The collaborator samples originated in the United States, Italy and Spain and spanned the acute and convalescent phases of COVID-19. Sample metadata almost always included a de-identified subject ID, COVID-19 status, age in years and sex. Samples came from the ongoing ImmuneRACE study (first 160 participants) plus 1,254 subjects from 6 global collaborators. Subjects who had been exposed to COVID-19, were actively infected with it, or had recovered from it provided the deeply sampled blood TCRbeta repertoires that made up the dataset. The prospective study material was composed of cDNA or gDNA derived from T cells, B-cell-depleted T cells, or PBMCs. HLA class I and class II types, where available, came from metadata supplied by the sample provider rather than from assay-based typing. The repertoires were released in a freely available public database intended as a resource for research on the immune response to SARS-CoV-2. Summary of the overall study and its limitations: Clinical and demographic metadata were provided uncurated, with the amount varying by source and participant.

The immunoSEQ Assay, a bias-controlled multiplex PCR, was used to amplify TCRbeta CDR3 regions from genomic DNA. Per the original workflow: The number of nucleated cells in each sample was estimated from the amplification of reference gene primers within the assay. Sequence reads were collapsed and filtered to measure the absolute abundance of every unique TCRbeta CDR3 rearrangement. For each sample, productive Simpson clonality was calculated as the square root of Simpson's diversity index over productive rearrangements. As stored in TCRdb, this immuneACCESS dataset retains in-frame rearrangements with V and J assigned. A fraction of the clones does not appear; measured against another copy, unresolved V genes explain less than half of the discrepancy, and the remainder lacks a known reason. V and J calls plus clone size are reproduced from that table; the DNA served to infer D and trimming. The sample records about 180,000 clones, 86% of which are singletons. More than 7.5% of the sample lies in the top ten.

CDR3 length: 15 amino acids, cysteine to phenylalanine. Just the 45-base CDR3 DNA is kept, in frame starting at base 1. The germline V gene sets CDR1 to MRHNA and CDR2 to SNTAGT. The germline V end is reduced by 6 bases and the J end by 5 bases; junction bases left unmatched: 7. Whole blood was collected in K2EDTA tubes by collaborating institutions according to the institutions' own protocols. For TCRbeta analysis, collaborator samples were shipped as frozen whole blood, as isolated PBMCs, or as DNA extracted from either sample type. Sequencing input: peripheral blood. The chain uses TRBV6-4 and TRBJ2-5, with 12 middle bases fitting TRBD1. The source of this sequence is a man between 45 and 60 years old with active or convalescent COVID-19. CDR3 reads: CASSTGTGGVETQYF. Read as DNA, the sequence is TGTGCCAGCAGCACCGGGACAGGGGGCGTGGAGACCCAGTACTTC.